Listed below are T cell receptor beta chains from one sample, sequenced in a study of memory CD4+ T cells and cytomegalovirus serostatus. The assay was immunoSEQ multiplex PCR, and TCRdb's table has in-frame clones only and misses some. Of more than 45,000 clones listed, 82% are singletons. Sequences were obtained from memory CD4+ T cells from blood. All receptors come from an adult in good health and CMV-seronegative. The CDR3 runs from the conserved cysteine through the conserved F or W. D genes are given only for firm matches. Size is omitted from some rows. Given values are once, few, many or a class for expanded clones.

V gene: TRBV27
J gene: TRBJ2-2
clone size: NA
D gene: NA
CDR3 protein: CASSGNTGELFF
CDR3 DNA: TGTGCCAGCAGCGGGAACACCGGGGAGCTGTTTTTT

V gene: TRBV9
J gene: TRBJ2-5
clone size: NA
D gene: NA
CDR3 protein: CASSAAPGETQYF
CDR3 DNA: TGTGCCAGCAGCGCCGCCCCAGGAGAGACCCAGTACTTC

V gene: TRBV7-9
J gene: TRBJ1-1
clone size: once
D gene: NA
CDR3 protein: CASSPIQRATRDTEAFF
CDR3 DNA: TGTGCCAGCAGCCCGATCCAGAGGGCAACTCGGGACACTGAAGCTTTCTTT

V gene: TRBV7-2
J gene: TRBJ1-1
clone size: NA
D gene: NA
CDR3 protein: CASSWGQTNTEAFF
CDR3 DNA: TGTGCCAGCAGCTGGGGGCAGACGAACACTGAAGCTTTCTTT

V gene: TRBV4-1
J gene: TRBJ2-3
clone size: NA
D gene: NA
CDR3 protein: CASSQSLARDTQYF
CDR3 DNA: TGCGCCAGCAGCCAAAGTTTAGCGAGAGATACGCAGTATTTT

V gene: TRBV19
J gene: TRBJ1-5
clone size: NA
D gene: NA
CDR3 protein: CASSVQGGSNQPQHF
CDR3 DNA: TGTGCCAGTAGCGTACAGGGAGGAAGCAATCAGCCCCAGCATTTT

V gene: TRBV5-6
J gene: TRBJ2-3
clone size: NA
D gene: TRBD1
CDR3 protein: CASSLGTGRLDTQYF
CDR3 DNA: TGTGCCAGCAGCTTGGGGACAGGAAGGTTAGATACGCAGTATTTT

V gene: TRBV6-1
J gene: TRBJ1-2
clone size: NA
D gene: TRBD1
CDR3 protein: CASRQGGHGYTF
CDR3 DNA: TGTGCCAGCAGGCAGGGGGGGCATGGCTACACCTTC

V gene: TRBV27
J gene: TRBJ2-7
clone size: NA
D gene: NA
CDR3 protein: CASSLIARHTVFKGEYEQYF
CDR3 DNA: TGTGCCAGCAGTTTAATCGCCCGACACACCGTATTCAAAGGGGAATACGAGCAGTACTTC

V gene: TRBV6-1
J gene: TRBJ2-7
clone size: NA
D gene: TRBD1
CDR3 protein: CASSAGQGRYEQYF
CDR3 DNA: TGTGCCAGCAGTGCGGGACAGGGTCGCTACGAGCAGTACTTC

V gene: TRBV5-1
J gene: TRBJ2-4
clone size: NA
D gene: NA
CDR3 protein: CASSLEVSGSLAKNIQYF
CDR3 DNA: TGCGCCAGCAGCTTGGAGGTGTCTGGGAGCTTAGCCAAAAACATTCAGTACTTC

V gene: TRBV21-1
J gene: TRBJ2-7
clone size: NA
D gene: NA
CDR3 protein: CASSKGGGPLSYEQYF
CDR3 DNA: TGTGCCAGCAGCAAAGGAGGGGGGCCCCTCTCCTACGAGCAGTACTTC

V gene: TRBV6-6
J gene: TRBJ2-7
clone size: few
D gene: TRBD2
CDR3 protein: CASNPGGTSYEQYF
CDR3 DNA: TGTGCCAGCAATCCGGGGGGTACCTCCTACGAGCAGTACTTC

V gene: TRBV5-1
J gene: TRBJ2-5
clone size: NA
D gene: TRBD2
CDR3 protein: CASSFSGEETQYF
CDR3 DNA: TGCGCCAGCAGTTTTAGCGGGGAGGAGACCCAGTACTTC

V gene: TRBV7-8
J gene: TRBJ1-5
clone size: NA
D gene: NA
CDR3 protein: CASSLAGGSGYQPQHF
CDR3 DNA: TGTGCCAGCAGCTTAGCAGGAGGGTCCGGGTATCAGCCCCAGCATTTT

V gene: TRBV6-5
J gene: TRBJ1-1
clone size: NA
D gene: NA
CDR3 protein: CASTRAAPNTEAFF
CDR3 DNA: TGTGCCAGCACCCGAGCGGCGCCGAACACTGAAGCTTTCTTT

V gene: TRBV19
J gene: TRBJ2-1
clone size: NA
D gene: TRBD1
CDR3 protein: CASTRSQGAYIPAHNEQFF
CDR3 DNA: TGTGCCAGTACCCGATCACAGGGGGCCTATATCCCCGCTCACAATGAGCAGTTCTTC

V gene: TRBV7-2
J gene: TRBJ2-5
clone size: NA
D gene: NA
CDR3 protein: CASSLGGSQETQYF
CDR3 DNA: TGTGCCAGCAGCTTAGGGGGATCTCAAGAGACCCAGTACTTC

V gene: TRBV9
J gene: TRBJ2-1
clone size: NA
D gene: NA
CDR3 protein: CASSVASRRGDFLFF
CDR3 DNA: TGTGCCAGCAGCGTAGCCTCCCGCCGCGGGGACTTTCTGTTCTTC

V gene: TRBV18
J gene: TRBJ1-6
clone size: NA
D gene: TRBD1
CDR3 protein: CASSPPIGTGKNSPLHF
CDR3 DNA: TGTGCCAGCTCACCACCAATTGGGACAGGGAAGAATTCACCCCTCCACTTT

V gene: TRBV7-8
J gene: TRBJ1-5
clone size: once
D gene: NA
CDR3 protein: CASSLYRADSNQPQHF
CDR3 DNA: TGTGCCAGCAGCTTATATAGGGCAGATAGCAATCAGCCCCAGCATTTT

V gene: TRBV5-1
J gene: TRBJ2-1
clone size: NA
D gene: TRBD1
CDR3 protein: CASSPDRGMNEQFF
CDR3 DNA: TGCGCCAGCAGTCCGGACAGGGGGATGAATGAGCAGTTCTTC

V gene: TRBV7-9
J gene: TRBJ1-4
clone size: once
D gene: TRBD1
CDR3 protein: CASSSDRGLEKLFF
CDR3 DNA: TGTGCCAGCAGCTCCGACAGGGGGCTTGAAAAACTGTTTTTT

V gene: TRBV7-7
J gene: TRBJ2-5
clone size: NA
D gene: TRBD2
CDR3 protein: CASGPGGGETQYF
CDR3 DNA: TGTGCTAGCGGACCTGGGGGGGGTGAGACCCAGTACTTC

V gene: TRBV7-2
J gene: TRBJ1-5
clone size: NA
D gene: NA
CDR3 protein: CASSLDTTQPQHF
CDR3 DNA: TGTGCCAGCAGCTTGGACACGACCCAGCCCCAGCATTTT

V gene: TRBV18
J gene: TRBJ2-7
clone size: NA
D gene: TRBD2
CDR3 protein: CASTSGGIYEQYF
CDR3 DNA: TGTGCCAGCACTAGCGGGGGTATCTACGAGCAGTACTTC

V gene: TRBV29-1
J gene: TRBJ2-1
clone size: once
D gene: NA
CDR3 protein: CSVEVTGVERDEQFF
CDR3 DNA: TGCAGCGTTGAAGTGACTGGGGTCGAGAGGGATGAGCAGTTCTTC

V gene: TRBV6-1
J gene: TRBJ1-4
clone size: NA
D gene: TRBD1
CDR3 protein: CASTKGDSGNEKLFF
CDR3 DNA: TGTGCCAGCACCAAAGGGGACAGTGGTAATGAAAAACTGTTTTTT

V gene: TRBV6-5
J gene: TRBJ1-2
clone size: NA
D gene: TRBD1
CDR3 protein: CASAKTGPYGYTF
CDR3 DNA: TGTGCCAGCGCAAAGACAGGGCCCTATGGCTACACCTTC

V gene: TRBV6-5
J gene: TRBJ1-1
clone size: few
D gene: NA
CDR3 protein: CASRPRTMNTEAFF
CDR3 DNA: TGTGCCAGCAGGCCACGGACAATGAACACTGAAGCTTTCTTT

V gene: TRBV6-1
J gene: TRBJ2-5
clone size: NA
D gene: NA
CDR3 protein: CASSEAWGWQETQYF
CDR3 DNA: TGTGCCAGCAGTGAAGCCTGGGGGTGGCAAGAGACCCAGTACTTC

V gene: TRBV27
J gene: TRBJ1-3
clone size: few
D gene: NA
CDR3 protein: CASSLTSGAGNTIYF
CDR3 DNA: TGTGCCAGCAGTCTAACGTCAGGTGCCGGAAACACCATATATTTT

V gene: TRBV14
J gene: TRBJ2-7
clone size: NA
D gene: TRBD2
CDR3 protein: CASSLLSGGASEQYF
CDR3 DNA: TGTGCCAGCAGCCTCCTTAGCGGGGGGGCTAGCGAGCAGTACTTC

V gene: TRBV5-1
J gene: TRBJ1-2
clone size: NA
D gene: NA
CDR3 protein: CASSLGAGQDGYTF
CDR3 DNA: TGCGCCAGCAGCTTGGGGGCAGGGCAGGATGGCTACACCTTC

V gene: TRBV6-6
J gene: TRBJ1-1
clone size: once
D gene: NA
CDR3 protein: CASSWNTEAFF
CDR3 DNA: TGTGCCAGCAGTTGGAACACTGAAGCTTTCTTT

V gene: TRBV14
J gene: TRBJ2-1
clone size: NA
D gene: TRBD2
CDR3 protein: CASSQDIAGNEQFF
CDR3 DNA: TGTGCCAGCAGCCAAGATATAGCGGGGAATGAGCAGTTCTTC

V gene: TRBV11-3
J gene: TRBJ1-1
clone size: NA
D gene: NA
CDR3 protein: CASSRDTEAFF
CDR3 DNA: TGTGCCAGCAGCCGGGACACTGAAGCTTTCTTT

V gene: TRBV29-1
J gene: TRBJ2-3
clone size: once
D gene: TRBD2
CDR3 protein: CSVGHSSGGGDTQYF
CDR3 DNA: TGCAGCGTTGGACATTCTAGCGGGGGCGGGGATACGCAGTATTTT

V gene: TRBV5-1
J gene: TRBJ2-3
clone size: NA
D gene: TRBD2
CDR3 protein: CASRFGSSGGTDTQYF
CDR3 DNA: TGCGCCAGCAGGTTTGGGTCTAGCGGGGGAACAGATACGCAGTATTTT

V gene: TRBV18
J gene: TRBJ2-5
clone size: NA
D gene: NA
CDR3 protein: CASSPFDTLQETQYF
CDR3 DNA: TGTGCCAGCTCACCATTCGACACCCTCCAAGAGACCCAGTACTTC

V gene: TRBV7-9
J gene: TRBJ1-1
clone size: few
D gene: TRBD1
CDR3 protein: CASSFDQGAREAFF
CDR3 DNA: TGTGCCAGCAGCTTTGATCAGGGGGCGCGGGAAGCTTTCTTT

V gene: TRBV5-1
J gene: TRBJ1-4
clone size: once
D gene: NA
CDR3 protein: CASRTGPTYEKLFF
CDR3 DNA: TGCGCCAGCAGAACCGGCCCCACCTACGAAAAACTGTTTTTT

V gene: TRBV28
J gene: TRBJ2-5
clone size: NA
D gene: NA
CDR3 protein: CASSQPAQETQYF
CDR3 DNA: TGTGCCAGCAGTCAGCCGGCGCAAGAGACCCAGTACTTC

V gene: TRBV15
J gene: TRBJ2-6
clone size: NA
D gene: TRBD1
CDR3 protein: CATSREPGQGWSVLTF
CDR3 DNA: TGTGCCACCAGCAGAGAGCCGGGACAGGGGTGGTCGGTCCTGACTTTC